One and the same sample provided the 25 T cell receptor beta chains below, sequenced in a study of T cell responses to AZD1222 COVID-19 vaccine. TCRdb's table, derived via immunoSEQ multiplex PCR, lists solely in-frame clones and lacks some. This sample yields approximately 120,000 clones, of which more than 70% are seen a single time; about 1.6% belongs to the top ten. The source was peripheral blood, collected on day 0 of AZD1222 vaccination. The source is an adult in good health.

The rearrangement links TRBV10-1 to TRBJ2-1; TRBD2 aligns across 7 bases. Germline values: CDR1 WNHNN, CDR2 SYGVQD (reference sequence). This CDR3 is 14 amino acids long. The V segment lost 10 bases and the J segment 7 bases; nucleotides outside the gene matches: 13. This CDR3 reads CATAEGRGNNEQFF. The CDR3 DNA reads as TGCGCCACCGCCGAGGGGCGGGGGAATAATGAGCAGTTCTTC.

The gene calls are TRBV27 and TRBJ2-1; TRBD2 is a possible D gene (5 bases). V lost 0 bases to trimming and J lost 0 bases, with 9 bases between them. The germline gives CDR1 MNHEY, CDR2 SMNVEV (reference sequence). The CDR3 runs 16 residues. DNA for the CDR3: TGTGCCAGCAGTTTATCTAGCGTTGGCTCCTACAATGAGCAGTTCTTC. It encodes CASSLSSVGSYNEQFF.

V and J are TRBV10-3 and TRBJ2-3, with 8 bases fitting TRBD2. This CDR3 has 15 amino acids. The V gene's germline CDR1 is ENHRY and CDR2 SYGVKD. With 4 bases clipped from V and 2 bases from J, the junction kept 5 bases outside the gene matches. The CDR3 here is CAISAIAGSTDTQYF. The CDR3 DNA reads as TGTGCCATCAGTGCCATAGCGGGATCCACAGATACGCAGTATTTT.

The chain couples TRBV28 to TRBJ1-2, with a possible D match to TRBD1 (5 bases). The V end lost 4 bases, the J end lost 10 bases, and 25 bases lay between the germline ends. This CDR3 comprises 16 residues. The germline V gene has CDR1 MDHEN and CDR2 SYDVKM. The CDR3 sequence is CASSSIVGGRPTFYTF. For the CDR3, the DNA is TGTGCCAGCAGTTCTATCGTGGGGGGGAGGCCGACCTTCTACACCTTC.

The chain links TRBV5-6 to TRBJ2-1, with 11 positions matching TRBD2. The germline V gene encodes CDR1 SGHDT and CDR2 YYEEEE. CDR3 length equals 15 residues. V gave up 5 bases and J gave up 7 bases; unmatched junction bases: 8. CDR3 bases: TGTGCCAGCAGTTCACTAGCGGGAGAATGGAATGAGCAGTTCTTC. It yields the protein CASSSLAGEWNEQFF. The entire variable domain, with the rest obtained from reference TRBV5-6 and TRBJ2-1, is as follows: DAGVTQSPTHLIKTRGQQVTLRCSPKSGHDTVSWYQQALGQGPQFIFQYYEEEERQRGNFPDRFSGHQFPNYSSELNVNALLLGDSALYLCASSSLAGEWNEQFFGPGTRLTVL.

The chain uses TRBV11-3 and TRBJ2-3, with TRBD2 identical over 9 bases. V was clipped by 1 base and J by 5 bases; unmatched bases: 4. Germline loops: CDR1 SGHNT, CDR2 YENEEA. The CDR3 loop spans 15 amino acids. CDR3 coding DNA: TGTGCCAGCAGCTTAGGCGGGAGGGGGGGAGATACGCAGTATTTT. This sequence encodes CASSLGGRGGDTQYF.

Here the CDR3 reads CASRPGHPSYEQYF. In nucleotides, the CDR3 is TGTGCCAGCAGACCGGGACATCCCTCCTACGAGCAGTACTTC. The chain recombines TRBV2 with TRBJ2-7; D possibly corresponds to TRBD1 (6 bases). Germline CDR1 reads SNHLY; CDR2 reads FYNNEI. There are 14 residues in the CDR3. Trimming left V 6 bases short and J 0 bases short, with 12 bases between. Drawing the rest from reference TRBV2 and TRBJ2-7, the complete variable domain is EPEVTQTPSHQVTQMGQEVILRCVPISNHLYFYWYRQILGQKVEFLVSFYNNEISEKSEIFDDQFSVERPDGSNFTLKIRSTKLEDSAMYFCASRPGHPSYEQYFGPGTRLTVT.

In DNA form, the CDR3 reads TGTGCCAGCAGCCCCAGGCCCTACTATGGCTACACCTTC. Amino acid sequence: CASSPRPYYGYTF. V usage is TRBV28 and J usage is TRBJ1-2; no definite D call. Trimming shortened V by 6 bases and J by 3 bases, and 11 bases separated the two germline ends. Germline V gene data show CDR1 as MDHEN and CDR2 as SYDVKM. The CDR3 totals 13 residues.

The chain joins TRBV29-1 to TRBJ1-1; D is unresolved. The CDR3 has 14 amino acids. Germline V gene lookup returns CDR1 SQVTM and CDR2 ANQGSEA. The V and J ends lost 1 base and 1 base respectively, with 10 bases between them. CDR3 amino acids: CSVEGREGNTEAFF. In nucleotides, the CDR3 is TGCAGCGTTGAAGGGAGGGAGGGGAACACTGAAGCTTTCTTT.

The gene calls are TRBV6-5 and TRBJ1-1, with D unresolved. The CDR3 sequence is 13 residues long. V was cut by 8 bases and J by 0 bases, with 10 bases left in between. Germline CDR1 is MNHEY and CDR2 is SVGAGI. CDR3 sequence (DNA): TGTGCCAGCCCTCGTACACTGAACACTGAAGCTTTCTTT. Its translation: CASPRTLNTEAFF.

DNA of the CDR3: TGCGCCAGCAGCCACAAAAGGGGGCCTGGCTACACCTTC. Residues: CASSHKRGPGYTF. The chain uses TRBV4-1 and TRBJ1-2, with 7 bases aligning to TRBD1. With V trimmed by 3 bases and J by 7 bases, 5 bases remained unmatched. CDR3 size: 13 residues. Germline assignment: CDR1 MGHRA and CDR2 YSYEKL.

This clone was detected a few times. DNA for the CDR3: TGTGCCTGGAGTCCCCCGGCGATTAGCAATCAGCCCCAGCATTTT. Translating it yields CAWSPPAISNQPQHF. This chain joins TRBV30 and TRBJ1-5; D is uncertain. V gave up 2 bases and J gave up 0 bases, with 11 bases separating them. CDR1 is GTSNPN and CDR2 is SVGIG in the germline V gene (reference sequence). CDR3 length equals 15 residues.

The chain carries TRBV7-6 and TRBJ2-7, with 13 bases fitting TRBD2. Trimming removed 4 bases from V and 5 bases from J; junction bases left unmatched: 11. Germline V gene lookup returns CDR1 SGHVS and CDR2 FNYEAQ. CDR3 size: 17 residues. CDR3 coding DNA: TGTGCCAGCAGCTGGGGACTAGCGGGGCCGGCCTTCCACGAGCAGTACTTC. This codes for CASSWGLAGPAFHEQYF.

V usage is TRBV5-6 and J usage is TRBJ2-1, with 12 positions matching TRBD2. V was clipped by 2 bases and J by 8 bases; unmatched bases: 11. Germline V gives CDR1 SGHDT, CDR2 YYEEEE. This CDR3 has 17 residues. The CDR3 DNA reads TGTGCCAGCAGCTTCGGGGCGACTAGCGGGAGCTCGGATGAGCAGTTCTTC. This sequence encodes CASSFGATSGSSDEQFF.

This clone appeared once. The V call is TRBV11-3, the J call TRBJ1-2; D ambiguous. V was trimmed by 0 bases and J by 0 bases, leaving 8 bases between them. Looked up from germline, CDR1 is SGHNT and CDR2 is YENEEA. This CDR3 comprises 15 residues. The CDR3, as DNA: TGTGCCAGCAGCTTAGATCCGGCTTCTAACTATGGCTACACCTTC. Its protein product is CASSLDPASNYGYTF.

The chain joins TRBV5-1 to TRBJ2-1, with D uncertain. The ends were cut back, 4 bases at V and 6 bases at J, with 17 bases in the middle. CDR1 is SGHRS and CDR2 is YFSETQ in the germline V gene. CDR3 length equals 15 residues. The CDR3: CASSPPNPPLNEQFF. The DNA for the CDR3 is TGCGCCAGCAGCCCTCCGAATCCCCCGCTCAATGAGCAGTTCTTC.

The chain recombines TRBV6-5 with TRBJ1-2; no definite D call. The germline V gene encodes CDR1 MNHEY and CDR2 SVGAGI. V shed 0 bases and J shed 4 bases, with 12 bases lying between them. The CDR3 runs 15 residues. CDR3 in DNA: TGTGCCAGCAGTTACTCGTCCACAGCAAGCTATGGCTACACCTTC. It is translated as CASSYSSTASYGYTF.

The V call is TRBV5-4, the J call TRBJ2-1, with D possibly being TRBD1 (6 bases). Germline CDR1 reads SGHNT; CDR2 reads YYREEE (reference sequence). The CDR3 spans 16 residues. The V end was cut by 3 bases, the J end by 0 bases, with 13 bases between. Here the CDR3 DNA reads TGTGCCAGCAGCTCGGACAGCGGAAGCTCCTACAATGAGCAGTTCTTC. Residues: CASSSDSGSSYNEQFF.

By share of the sample, this clone is medium-sized. The chain recombines TRBV27 with TRBJ2-3; D is possibly TRBD1 (5 bases). The CDR3 extends over 16 amino acids. V was shortened by 6 bases and J by 0 bases, with 16 bases between the two germline ends. Germline V gene data show CDR1 as MNHEY and CDR2 as SMNVEV (reference sequence). The CDR3 nucleotides are TGTGCCAGCAGCCTGAGCAGGGTGCCCAGCACAGATACGCAGTATTTT. It translates to CASSLSRVPSTDTQYF.

This clone was counted a few times. V is TRBV7-8 and J is TRBJ1-2, with 7 bases lining up with TRBD1. This CDR3 has 14 amino acids. The V segment lost 5 bases and the J segment 4 bases; nucleotides outside the gene matches: 7. From germline, CDR1 is SGHVS and CDR2 FQNEAQ. Here the CDR3 reads CASSQSGQVYGYTF. The CDR3 nucleotides are TGTGCCAGCAGCCAATCCGGACAGGTCTATGGCTACACCTTC.

V usage is TRBV27 and J usage is TRBJ2-7, with unresolved D. Germline-derived CDR1 and CDR2 are MNHEY and SMNVEV (reference sequence). V was trimmed by 6 bases and J by 4 bases, leaving 7 bases between them. The CDR3 totals 11 residues. CDR3 residues: CASSLAYEQYF. In DNA form, the CDR3 reads TGTGCCAGCAGCCTGGCATACGAGCAGTACTTC.

The chain links TRBV24-1 to TRBJ2-1; no firm D call. CDR3 length: 12 residues. The germline gives CDR1 KGHDR, CDR2 SFDVKD. V gave up 2 bases and J gave up 10 bases, with 8 bases separating them. The CDR3 bases are TGTGCCACCAGTGATTACTCTAGGGAGCAGTTCTTC. Protein: CATSDYSREQFF.

This chain links TRBV30 with TRBJ1-3; D is ambiguous. The CDR3 length is 13 residues. V was cut by 3 bases and J by 4 bases, with 10 bases left in between. Germline V gene lookup returns CDR1 GTSNPN and CDR2 SVGIG (reference sequence). This CDR3 is CAWRPDWGNTIYF. The DNA of the CDR3 is TGTGCCTGGAGGCCTGACTGGGGAAACACCATATATTTT.

The chain employs TRBV10-3 and TRBJ2-2, with D maybe TRBD2 (5 bases). Per the germline V gene, CDR1 is ENHRY and CDR2 is SYGVKD. Trimming took 6 bases from V and 0 from J, leaving 11 bases between them. CDR3 length: 15 residues. CDR3 DNA: TGTGCCATCAGCCTAGGAGGCCCGAACACCGGGGAGCTGTTTTTT. Encoded protein: CAISLGGPNTGELFF.

This clone was picked up a small number of times. The gene calls are TRBV6-5 and TRBJ1-4, with D hard to call. This CDR3 spans 15 amino acids. Germline loops: CDR1 MNHEY, CDR2 SVGAGI. The V end was cut by 0 bases, the J end by 4 bases, with 9 bases between. The CDR3 region has the DNA TGTGCCAGCAGTTACTCACCCGGGATTAATGAAAAACTGTTTTTT. As protein: CASSYSPGINEKLFF.